The 3 T cell receptor beta chains reported below all come from one sample, sequenced in a study of T cells in Graves' hyperthyroidism and ophthalmopathy. RNA transcripts yielded amplified TCR beta CDR3 regions. The primer set for the first-round RT-PCR of the TCR CDR3 was HTBI. TCRdb independently ran MiXCR on the multiplex PCR reads; one entry per CDR3 protein. Altogether a few hundred thousand distinct CDR3 sequences are present, 15% to 18% being singletons, with the ten largest covering roughly 6.6%. Sequenced sample: blood. Every receptor here comes from a woman aged 30 to 39 with Graves' hyperthyroidism.

V is TRBV7-9 and J is TRBJ2-3; TRBD2 agrees at 15 bases. This CDR3 contains 18 residues. Trimming at V came to 2 bases and at J to 7 bases, leaving 10 bases not matched to a gene. CDR1 SEHNR and CDR2 FQNEAQ come from the germline V gene (reference sequence). The CDR3 is CASSLTEKGLAGGHTQYF. CDR3 bases: TGTGCCAGCAGCTTAACAGAGAAGGGACTAGCGGGAGGTCATACGCAGTATTTT.

This clonotype was counted a few times. This chain joins TRBV7-9 and TRBJ2-3; perhaps TRBD1 as D (7 bases). There are 17 residues in the CDR3. Germline CDR1 SEHNR, CDR2 FQNEAQ (reference sequence). Trimming stripped 5 bases from V and 2 bases from J, with 20 bases between. CDR3 protein: CASSPRGAGRVTDTQYF. The CDR3 DNA reads as TGTGCCAGCAGCCCCAGGGGGGCAGGAAGGGTCACAGATACGCAGTATTTT.

This clonotype showed up many times. This chain connects TRBV15 to TRBJ2-1; D is tentatively TRBD1 or TRBD2 (5 bases each). The CDR3 has 13 residues. V was shortened by 5 bases and J by 10 bases, with 15 bases between the two germline ends. Looked up from germline, CDR1 is LNHNV and CDR2 is YYDKDF (reference sequence). The CDR3 sequence: CATSVGPGIEQFF. CDR3 DNA: TGTGCCACCAGCGTGGGACCGGGTATCGAGCAGTTCTTC.